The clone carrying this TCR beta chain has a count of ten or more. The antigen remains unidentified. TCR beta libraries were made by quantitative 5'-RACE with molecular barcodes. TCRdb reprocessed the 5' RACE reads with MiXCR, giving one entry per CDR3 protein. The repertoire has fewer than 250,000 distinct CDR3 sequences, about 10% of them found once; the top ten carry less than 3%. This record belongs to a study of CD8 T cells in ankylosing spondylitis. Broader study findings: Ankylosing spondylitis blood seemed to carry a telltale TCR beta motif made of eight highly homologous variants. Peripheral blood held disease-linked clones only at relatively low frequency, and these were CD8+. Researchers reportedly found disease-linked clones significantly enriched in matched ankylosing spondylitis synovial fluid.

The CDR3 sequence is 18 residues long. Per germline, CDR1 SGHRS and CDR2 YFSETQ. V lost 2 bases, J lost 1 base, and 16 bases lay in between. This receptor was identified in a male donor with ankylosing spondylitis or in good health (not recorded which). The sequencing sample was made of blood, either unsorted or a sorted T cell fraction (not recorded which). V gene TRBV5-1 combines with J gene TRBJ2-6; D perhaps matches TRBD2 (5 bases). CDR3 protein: CASSFGSGVPSGANVLTF. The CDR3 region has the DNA TGCGCCAGCAGCTTTGGCTCCGGGGTACCATCTGGGGCCAACGTCCTGACTTTC.